The 20 T cell receptor beta chains below all came from one sample that was sequenced in a study of identical twins. From the 5' RACE reads, TCRdb called clonotypes with MiXCR, one entry per CDR3 protein. The sample consists of about 890,000 distinct CDR3 sequences, 10% to 15% of them appearing once. The sample was also linked to a second study, of yellow fever vaccine responses in identical twins.

Sequencing was carried out using PBMCs. The receptors were gathered from a woman aged 18-35 years in good health.

The CDR3 coding sequence is TGTGCCACCAGCAGAGACCCATACAATGAGCAGTTCTTC. Translation gives CATSRDPYNEQFF. V and J are TRBV15 and TRBJ2-1, with unresolved D. V lost 0 bases and J 4 bases, leaving 4 bases between the germline ends. This CDR3 has 13 residues. CDR1 and CDR2 from the germline V gene are LNHNV and YYDKDF (reference sequence).

This clonotype appeared many times. The chain recombines TRBV20-1 with TRBJ2-3; TRBD1 is a possible D gene (5 bases). Germline V gives CDR1 DFQATT, CDR2 SNEGSKA (reference sequence). Trimming removed 8 bases at V and 6 bases at J, with 18 bases between. CDR3 length: 13 residues. For the CDR3, the DNA is TGCAGTATAGGGGTAGGGCTCTGGGATACGCAGTATTTT. Encoded protein: CSIGVGLWDTQYF.

This clonotype was seen only a few times. This chain joins TRBV4-1 and TRBJ2-2; no definite D call. There are 14 residues in the CDR3. Trimming shortened V by 2 bases and J by 3 bases, and 7 bases separated the two germline ends. The germline gives CDR1 MGHRA, CDR2 YSYEKL. The CDR3 loop is CASSQPLYTGELFF. CDR3 DNA: TGCGCCAGCAGCCAACCACTCTACACCGGGGAGCTGTTTTTT.

V usage is TRBV6-2 or TRBV6-3 and J usage is TRBJ2-7; 9 nucleotides match TRBD1. This CDR3 spans 15 amino acids. Germline trimming cut 7 bases from V and 6 bases from J; bases unmatched to any gene: 13. Germline-derived CDR1 and CDR2 are MNHEY and SVGEGT. The CDR3: CASIKAPGTGIEQYF. The CDR3 DNA follows: TGTGCCAGCATTAAAGCCCCCGGGACAGGGATCGAGCAGTACTTC.

This chain joins TRBV10-3 and TRBJ1-1; 12 bases map to TRBD1. Per germline, CDR1 ENHRY and CDR2 SYGVKD. The CDR3 has 16 amino acids. After removal of 6 bases from V and 1 base from J, the junction contained 6 bases not matched to a gene. The CDR3 protein is CAISSGTGGANTEAFF. The CDR3 nucleotides read TGTGCCATCAGCTCCGGGACAGGGGGCGCGAACACTGAAGCTTTCTTT.

The CDR3 loop is CASLGGDSYEQYV. The CDR3 region has the DNA TGTGCCAGCTTAGGGGGGGACTCCTACGAGCAGTACGTC. The chain combines TRBV2 with TRBJ2-7; a weak D match, TRBD2 (7 bases). V gave up 8 bases and J gave up 0 bases, with 11 bases separating them. This CDR3 region has 13 residues. Germline V lookup: CDR1 SNHLY, CDR2 FYNNEI.

The gene calls are TRBV12-3 or TRBV12-4 and TRBJ2-2; 8 bases agree with TRBD2. The CDR3 is 17 residues long. The V and J ends lost 0 bases and 5 bases, in that order; junction bases with no gene match: 8. CDR3 in amino acids: CASSLALGLGSTGELFF. The CDR3 coding sequence is TGTGCCAGCAGTTTAGCTTTGGGACTAGGTTCGACCGGGGAGCTGTTTTTT.

This clonotype was seen ten or more times. The gene calls are TRBV3-1 and TRBJ2-7; the D gene is possibly TRBD1 (5 bases). CDR1 is LGHDT, CDR2 YNNKEL, per germline (reference sequence). The CDR3 has 13 amino acids. The V gene lost 1 base and the J gene lost 7 bases, with 11 bases spanning the gap. Here the CDR3 DNA reads TGTGCCAGCAGCCAAGTAACAGGATGGGAGCAGTACGTC. Translation: CASSQVTGWEQYV.

Comments on this clonotype: At one end, the junction sequence differs from germline, possibly due to a read error. The chain employs TRBV4-1 and TRBJ2-2, with 11 bases that match TRBD2. The germline gives CDR1 MGHRA, CDR2 YSYEKL. This CDR3 contains 17 residues. The CDR3 here is CTSSLGASGGYTGELFF. The DNA of the CDR3 is TGCACCAGCAGCCTGGGCGCTAGCGGGGGGTACACCGGGGAGCTGTTTTTT.

There are many counts of this clonotype. The chain is built from TRBV9 and TRBJ1-1; D gene unclear. Deletions cut 4 bases from V and 11 bases from J, with 9 bases between. The CDR3 sequence is 10 residues long. CDR1 is SGDLS and CDR2 is YYNGEE in the germline V gene. This CDR3 reads CASSPSKAFF. The CDR3 coding sequence is TGTGCCAGCAGCCCCTCCAAGGCTTTCTTT.

The chain links TRBV5-1 to TRBJ2-6; a possible D gene is TRBD2 (7 bases). CDR1 is SGHRS and CDR2 is YFSETQ in the germline V gene. The CDR3 length is 19 residues. Deletions cut 0 bases from V and 4 bases from J, with 20 bases between. The CDR3 is CASSLAGGLTLQGANVLTF. The CDR3, as DNA: TGCGCCAGCAGCTTGGCCGGGGGGCTAACTCTGCAGGGGGCCAACGTCCTGACTTTC.

In DNA, the CDR3 is TGTGCCAGCAGCTTATTAGGATCAAAAACGTACGAGCAGTACTTC. It codes for CASSLLGSKTYEQYF. The gene calls are TRBV7-9 and TRBJ2-7; no reliable D call. This CDR3 has 15 amino acids. Germline assignment: CDR1 SEHNR and CDR2 FQNEAQ (reference sequence). V was pared by 2 bases and J by 4 bases, with 15 bases between.

This clonotype was found a few times. The J gene is TRBJ1-2, the V gene TRBV27, with a possible D match to TRBD1 (6 bases). Germline CDR1 reads MNHEY; CDR2 reads SMNVEV (reference sequence). This CDR3 is built from 14 residues. Trimming removed 2 bases from V and 7 bases from J, with 14 bases in between. DNA of the CDR3: TGTGCCAGCAGTTTACCCAGGGGAGTAAGTGGCTACACCTTC. Residues: CASSLPRGVSGYTF.

This chain links TRBV2 with TRBJ1-2; no definite D call. Trimming stripped 2 bases from V and 5 bases from J, with 15 bases between. CDR3 length equals 15 residues. Germline V gives CDR1 SNHLY, CDR2 FYNNEI. The CDR3 nucleotides read TGTGCCAGCAGTGAATCGGCGGTTTTTGGGTATGGCTACACCTTC. Translating gives CASSESAVFGYGYTF.

V gene TRBV5-6 combines with J gene TRBJ2-2, with a weak D call TRBD2 (6 bases). Germline assignment: CDR1 SGHDT and CDR2 YYEEEE. Trimming removed 4 bases at V and 2 bases at J, with 12 bases between. The CDR3 runs to 15 residues. CDR3 coding DNA: TGTGCCAGCAGCGAGATAGCGGTTAACACCGGGGAGCTGTTTTTT. Translation: CASSEIAVNTGELFF.

There are many counts of this clonotype. This chain links TRBV9 with TRBJ2-1; 9 nucleotides match TRBD1. The germline V gene has CDR1 SGDLS and CDR2 YYNGEE. This CDR3 region has 16 residues. J gave up 8 bases and V 2 bases, and 11 bases lay outside the gene matches. The CDR3 loop reads CASSVGTGKGKDEQFF. CDR3 in DNA: TGTGCCAGCAGCGTCGGGACAGGGAAGGGGAAGGATGAGCAGTTCTTC. The whole variable domain, remainder taken from reference TRBV9 and TRBJ2-1, is DSGVTQTPKHLITATGQRVTLRCSPRSGDLSVYWYQQSLDQGLQFLIQYYNGEERAKGNILERFSAQQFPDLHSELNLSSLELGDSALYFCASSVGTGKGKDEQFFGPGTRLTVL.

This clonotype was recorded at least ten times. J is TRBJ2-3 and V is TRBV12-3 or TRBV12-4; 8 nucleotides align to TRBD1. CDR3 size: 15 residues. V lost 5 bases and J lost 6; bases outside the gene matches: 10. The CDR3 DNA is TGTGCCAGCAGTCGGACAGGGACTCCCGCGGATACGCAGTATTTT. This gives the protein CASSRTGTPADTQYF.

This clonotype was recorded many times. J is TRBJ1-2 and V is TRBV18; a possible D gene is TRBD1 (6 bases). The CDR3 is made up of 13 amino acids. Germline CDR1 is KGHSH and CDR2 is LQKENI. Trimming took 2 bases from V and 6 from J, leaving 10 bases between them. In DNA, the CDR3 is TGTGCCAGCTCACCAGGAGCAGGGGATGGCTACACCTTC. It yields the protein CASSPGAGDGYTF.

The chain uses TRBV2 and TRBJ2-3, with 8 bases that match TRBD2. Germline CDR1 and CDR2: SNHLY and FYNNEI. This CDR3 comprises 16 residues. V gave up 4 bases and J gave up 2 bases; unmatched junction bases: 8. The CDR3 DNA sequence: TGTGCCAGCAGTGGGGATGGACTAGCTAACACAGATACGCAGTATTTT. Translated: CASSGDGLANTDTQYF. Variable domain in full (rest from reference TRBV2 and TRBJ2-3): EPEVTQTPSHQVTQMGQEVILRCVPISNHLYFYWYRQILGQKVEFLVSFYNNEISEKSEIFDDQFSVERPDGSNFTLKIRSTKLEDSAMYFCASSGDGLANTDTQYFGPGTRLTVL.

The chain has TRBV20-1 and TRBJ2-1; 10 bases are a match to TRBD2. The CDR3 length is 14 residues. The germline CDR1 and CDR2 sequences are DFQATT and SNEGSKA (reference sequence). The V and J ends lost 5 bases and 7 bases, in that order; junction bases with no gene match: 8. The CDR3 coding sequence is TGCAGTGCTGGTCTAGCGGGAGAATTAAATGAGCAGTTCTTC. This gives the protein CSAGLAGELNEQFF.